The TCR beta chain described here comes from a study of cytomegalovirus exposure and HLA in healthy donors. Overall study context: An analysis done earlier identified almost 120 million unique TCR beta sequences from 200 million or so T cells.

The length of the CDR3 is 16 residues. Germline loops: CDR1 MNHEY, CDR2 SMNVEV (reference sequence). V lost 2 bases to trimming and J lost 6 bases; unmatched junction nucleotides: 8. A remark on this clone: Antigen unknown.

PCR used 60 Vbeta primers and 13 Jbeta primers. Libraries were prepared by immunoSEQ multiplex PCR; TCRdb keeps only in-frame clonotypes and omits some of them. Of about 120,000 clones in the sample, about 86% were seen once. The study's findings and limits: In a later analysis, CMV-associated beta chains were mostly HLA-associated, it appeared. The study listed approximately 170 cytomegalovirus-associated TCR beta chains.

The sequencing sample was made of PBMCs. The sequence was obtained from a woman under 40 in good health and CMV-seronegative. The rearrangement uses TRBV27 and TRBJ2-1; 9 bases map to TRBD1. The CDR3 region is CASSLGSGQGRNEQFF. The CDR3, as DNA: TGTGCCAGCAGTTTAGGGTCGGGACAGGGTCGCAATGAGCAGTTCTTC.